What follows are 4 T cell receptor beta chains derived from one specimen sequenced in a study of beta chain features in type 1 diabetes. Expressed TCRB transcripts were sequenced after all isolated RNA was converted to cDNA. Data came from immunoSEQ multiplex PCR; TCRdb stores just in-frame clones and leaves some out. The sample shows 620,000 or so clones, around a sixth of them seen only once. The sequenced material came from naive CD4+ T cells from blood. These receptors were collected from a man between 18 and 35 years old in good health.

The chain recombines TRBV7-6 with TRBJ2-7; D not resolved. Germline V gene sequence: CDR1 SGHVS, CDR2 FNYEAQ. The CDR3 is made up of 13 amino acids. V was trimmed by 6 bases and J by 0 bases, leaving 9 bases between them. Here the CDR3 DNA reads TGTGCCAGCAGTAAGAGCTACTCCTACGAGCAGTACTTC. Translating gives CASSKSYSYEQYF.

The chain links TRBV6-5 to TRBJ2-1; no definite D call. The CDR3 is 11 residues long. V was shortened by 8 bases and J by 6 bases, with 8 bases between the two germline ends. Germline V gene lookup returns CDR1 MNHEY and CDR2 SVGAGI. CDR3 amino acids: CASRGFNEQFF. CDR3 nucleotides: TGTGCCAGCCGCGGCTTCAATGAGCAGTTCTTC.

This clone was seen only a few times. The chain has TRBV7-5 and TRBJ2-4; the D call of TRBD1 is as the table states it, not checked on the DNA. TRBV7-5 is noted as a pseudogene. The CDR3 is 18 residues long. This chain's CDR3 is CARSLSNMWGPAKNIQYF. CDR3 coding DNA: TGTGCCAGAAGCTTATCCAATATGTGGGGGCCAGCCAAAAACATTCAGTACTTC.

There are a few counts of this clone. The J gene is TRBJ1-1, the V gene TRBV2; TRBD1 is a possible D gene (6 bases). V was cut by 3 bases and J by 4 bases, with 12 bases left in between. CDR3 length: 14 amino acids. Germline CDR1 is SNHLY and CDR2 is FYNNEI. CDR3 sequence (DNA): TGTGCCAGCAGTGACCGAAGCAGGGGCACTGAAGCTTTCTTT. It specifies CASSDRSRGTEAFF.